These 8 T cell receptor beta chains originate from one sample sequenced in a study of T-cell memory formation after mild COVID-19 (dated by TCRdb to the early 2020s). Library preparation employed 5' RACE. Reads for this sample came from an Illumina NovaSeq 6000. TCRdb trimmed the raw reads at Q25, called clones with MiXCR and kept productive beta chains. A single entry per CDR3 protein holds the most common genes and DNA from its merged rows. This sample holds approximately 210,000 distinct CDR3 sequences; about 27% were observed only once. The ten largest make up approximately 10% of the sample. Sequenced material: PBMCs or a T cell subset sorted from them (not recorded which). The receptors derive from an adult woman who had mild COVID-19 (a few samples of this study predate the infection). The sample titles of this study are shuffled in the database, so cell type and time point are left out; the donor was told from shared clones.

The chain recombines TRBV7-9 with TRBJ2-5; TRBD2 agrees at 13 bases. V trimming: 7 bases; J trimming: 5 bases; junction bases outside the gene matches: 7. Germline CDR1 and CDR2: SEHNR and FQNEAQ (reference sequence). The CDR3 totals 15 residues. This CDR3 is CASTRLAGGRETQYF. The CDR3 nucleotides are TGTGCCAGCACCAGACTAGCGGGGGGTCGGGAGACCCAGTACTTC.

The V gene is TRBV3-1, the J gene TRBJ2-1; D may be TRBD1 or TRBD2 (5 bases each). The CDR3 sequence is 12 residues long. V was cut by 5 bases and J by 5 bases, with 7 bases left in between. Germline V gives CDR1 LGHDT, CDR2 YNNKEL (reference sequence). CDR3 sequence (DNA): TGTGCCAGCAGCTGGGACCACAATGAGCAGTTCTTC. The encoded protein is CASSWDHNEQFF.

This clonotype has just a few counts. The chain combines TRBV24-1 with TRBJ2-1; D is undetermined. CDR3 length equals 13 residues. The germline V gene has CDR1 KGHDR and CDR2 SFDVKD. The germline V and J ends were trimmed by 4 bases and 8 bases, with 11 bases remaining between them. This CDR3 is CATSESNIHEQFF. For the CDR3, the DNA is TGTGCCACCAGTGAGTCAAACATACATGAGCAGTTCTTC.

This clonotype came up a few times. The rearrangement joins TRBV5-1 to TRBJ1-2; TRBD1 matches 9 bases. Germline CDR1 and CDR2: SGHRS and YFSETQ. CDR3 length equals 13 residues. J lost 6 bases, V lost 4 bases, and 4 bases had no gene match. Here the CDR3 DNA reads TGCGCCAGCAGCCCTAGGACAGGGGATGGCTACACCTTC. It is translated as CASSPRTGDGYTF. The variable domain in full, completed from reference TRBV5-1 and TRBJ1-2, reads KAGVTQTPRYLIKTRGQQVTLSCSPISGHRSVSWYQQTPGQGLQFLFEYFSETQRNKGNFPGRFSGRQFSNSRSEMNVSTLELGDSALYLCASSPRTGDGYTFGSGTRLTVV.

The CDR3 DNA follows: TGTGCCAGTAGTATTGGTCGGACGGAAGCTTTCTTT. It translates to CASSIGRTEAFF. The chain combines TRBV19 with TRBJ1-1; no firm D call. This CDR3 is 12 amino acids long. Germline V CDR1 and CDR2: LNHDA, SQIVND (reference sequence). The V end lost 3 bases, the J end lost 8 bases, and 10 bases lay between the germline ends.

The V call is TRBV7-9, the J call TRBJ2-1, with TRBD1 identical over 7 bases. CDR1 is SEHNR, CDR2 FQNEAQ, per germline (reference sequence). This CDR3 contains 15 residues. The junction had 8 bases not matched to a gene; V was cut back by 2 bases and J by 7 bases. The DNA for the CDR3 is TGTGCCAGCAGCTTACGGTGGGACAGAGGAAATGAGCAGTTCTTC. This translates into CASSLRWDRGNEQFF.

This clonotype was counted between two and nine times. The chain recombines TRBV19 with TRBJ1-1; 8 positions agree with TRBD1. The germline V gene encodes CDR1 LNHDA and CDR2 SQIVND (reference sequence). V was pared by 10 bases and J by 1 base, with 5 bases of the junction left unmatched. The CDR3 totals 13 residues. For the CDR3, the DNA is TGTGCCACCCGGGACAGGCAGAACACTGAAGCTTTCTTT. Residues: CATRDRQNTEAFF.

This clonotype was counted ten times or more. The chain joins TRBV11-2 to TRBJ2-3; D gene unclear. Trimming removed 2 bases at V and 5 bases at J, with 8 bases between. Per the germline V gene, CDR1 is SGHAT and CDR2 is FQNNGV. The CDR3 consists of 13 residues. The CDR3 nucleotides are TGTGCCAGCAGCTTATATCAGCAAGATACGCAGTATTTT. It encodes CASSLYQQDTQYF.